This T cell receptor (beta chain) was found in a study of vaccination and CD4 T cells after COVID-19. In the study overall: Overlapping spike pools from SARS-CoV-2 and HCoV-NL63, HCoV-OC43 and HCoV-229E served as culture stimuli.

A remark on this clonotype: Its matching antigen is unknown.

With the Oncomine TCR Beta short-read assay, DNA from cultured CD4+ T cells was sequenced. TCRdb recomputed calls from the PCR reads with MiXCR, one row per CDR3 protein. The repertoire holds about 15,000 distinct CDR3 sequences, 50% seen once, with around 26% in the top ten. The treatment was: approximately 9-day PBMC culture with coronavirus spike peptide pools or control peptides (ViraFEST assay). Cell culture was performed with roughly 2 million PBMCs per well in the presence of approximately 10 IU/ml IL-2 and roughly 10 ug/ml peptide pools. This CDR3 region has 16 residues. Trimming pared 5 bases from V and 5 bases from J, leaving 21 bases between. Per germline, CDR1 MNHNS and CDR2 SASEGT.

The chain uses TRBV6-1 and TRBJ2-5; TRBD1 is a possible D gene (6 bases). Sequencing used cultured CD4+ T cells from blood, obtained after SARS-CoV-2 vaccination. This TCR came from a human donor with COVID-19. The CDR3 DNA is TGTGCCAGCAGTAGACAGACGACCAGGGGCGAGGAGACCCAGTACTTC. Translation gives CASSRQTTRGEETQYF.